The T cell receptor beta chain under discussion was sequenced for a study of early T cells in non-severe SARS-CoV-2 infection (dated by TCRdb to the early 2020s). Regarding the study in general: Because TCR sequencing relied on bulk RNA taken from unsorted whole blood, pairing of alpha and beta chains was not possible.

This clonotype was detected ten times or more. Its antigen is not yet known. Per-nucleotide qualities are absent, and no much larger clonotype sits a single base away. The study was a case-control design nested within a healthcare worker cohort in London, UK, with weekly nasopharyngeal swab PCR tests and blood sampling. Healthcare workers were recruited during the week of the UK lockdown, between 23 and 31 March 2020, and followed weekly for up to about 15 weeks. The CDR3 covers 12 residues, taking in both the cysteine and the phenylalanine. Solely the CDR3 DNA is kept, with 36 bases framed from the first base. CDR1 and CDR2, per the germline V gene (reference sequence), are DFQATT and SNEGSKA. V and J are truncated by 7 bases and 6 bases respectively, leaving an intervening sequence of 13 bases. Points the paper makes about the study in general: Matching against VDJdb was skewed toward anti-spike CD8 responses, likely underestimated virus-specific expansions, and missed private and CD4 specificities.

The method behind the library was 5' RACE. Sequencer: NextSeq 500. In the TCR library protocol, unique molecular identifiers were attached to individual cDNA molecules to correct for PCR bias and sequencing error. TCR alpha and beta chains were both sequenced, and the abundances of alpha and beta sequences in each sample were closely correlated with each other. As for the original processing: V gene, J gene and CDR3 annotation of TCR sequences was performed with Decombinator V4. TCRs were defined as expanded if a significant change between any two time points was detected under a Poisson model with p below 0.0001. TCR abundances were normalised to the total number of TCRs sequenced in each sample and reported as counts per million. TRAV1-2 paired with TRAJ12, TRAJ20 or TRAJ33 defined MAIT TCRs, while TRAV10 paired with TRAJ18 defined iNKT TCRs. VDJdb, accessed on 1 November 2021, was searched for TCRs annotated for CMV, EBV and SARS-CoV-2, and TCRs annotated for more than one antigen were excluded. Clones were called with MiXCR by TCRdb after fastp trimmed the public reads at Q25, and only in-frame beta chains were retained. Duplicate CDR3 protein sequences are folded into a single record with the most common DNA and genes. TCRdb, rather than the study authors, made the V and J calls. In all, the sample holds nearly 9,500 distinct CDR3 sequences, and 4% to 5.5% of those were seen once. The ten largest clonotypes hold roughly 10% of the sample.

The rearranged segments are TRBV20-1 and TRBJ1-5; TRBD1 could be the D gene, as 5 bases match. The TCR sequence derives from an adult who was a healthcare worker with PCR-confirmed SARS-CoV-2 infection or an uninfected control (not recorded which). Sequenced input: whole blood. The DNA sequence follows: TGCAGTGGAGCCGTTGGGGGTCAGCCCCAGCATTTT. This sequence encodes CSGAVGGQPQHF.